These 5 T cell receptor beta chains were sequenced from one sample in a study of cytomegalovirus exposure and HLA in healthy donors. PCR amplification relied on 60 Vbeta primers (plus 13 Jbeta primers). The table came from immunoSEQ multiplex PCR; TCRdb's copy has only in-frame clones and leaves some out. Of 50,000 to 70,000 clones in the sample, 60% to 80% were seen once. Sequenced input: PBMCs. All receptors derive from a girl aged 5-17 years in good health and CMV-seropositive.

The chain recombines TRBV5-4 with TRBJ2-4; 9 positions agree with TRBD2. V was pared by 2 bases and J by 8 bases, with 14 bases of the junction left unmatched. The CDR3 length is 17 residues. Germline V gene sequence: CDR1 SGHNT, CDR2 YYREEE (reference sequence). The CDR3: CASSFGGAGGRRDIQYF. For the CDR3, the DNA is TGTGCCAGCAGCTTCGGTGGAGCGGGAGGAAGAAGGGACATTCAGTACTTC. Looking up the rest from reference TRBV5-4 and TRBJ2-4 gives the full variable domain: ETGVTQSPTHLIKTRGQQVTLRCSSQSGHNTVSWYQQALGQGPQFIFQYYREEENGRGNFPPRFSGLQFPNYSSELNVNALELDDSALYLCASSFGGAGGRRDIQYFGAGTRLSVL.

The table lists this clone with a few counts. This chain uses TRBV11-2 with TRBJ2-1, with 8 bases fitting TRBD1. The CDR3 is 16 residues long. The ends lost 3 bases at V and 5 bases at J; junction bases unmatched: 9. The germline gives CDR1 SGHAT, CDR2 FQNNGV. CDR3 bases: TGTGCCAGCAGCTTCATCCGCGGACAGGGAAACAATGAGCAGTTCTTC. It codes for CASSFIRGQGNNEQFF.

The chain is built from TRBV11-2 and TRBJ2-7; perhaps TRBD2 as D (6 bases). Between the trimmed V and J ends, which lost 0 bases and 3 bases, there was a span of 12 bases. CDR1 and CDR2 from the germline V gene are SGHAT and FQNNGV. The CDR3 totals 15 residues. In DNA form, the CDR3 reads TGTGCCAGCAGCTTAGATGGCGCGGGGAACTACGAGCAGTACTTC. It encodes CASSLDGAGNYEQYF. Variable domain in full (rest from reference TRBV11-2 and TRBJ2-7): EAGVAQSPRYKIIEKRQSVAFWCNPISGHATLYWYQQILGQGPKLLIQFQNNGVVDDSQLPKDRFSAERLKGVDSTLKIQPAKLEDSAVYLCASSLDGAGNYEQYFGPGTRLTVT.

J is TRBJ2-1 and V is TRBV29-1; the D is unclear. CDR1 and CDR2 from the germline V gene are SQVTM and ANQGSEA. The CDR3 contains 15 residues. V was clipped by 2 bases and J by 3 bases, with 14 bases between them. CDR3 amino acids: CSVESGPHNYNEQFF. In DNA form, the CDR3 reads TGCAGCGTTGAAAGTGGGCCCCACAACTACAATGAGCAGTTCTTC.

J is TRBJ2-7 and V is TRBV30; TRBD2 aligns across 7 bases. Germline loops: CDR1 GTSNPN, CDR2 SVGIG (reference sequence). Trimming removed 4 bases from V and 5 bases from J; junction bases left unmatched: 14. The CDR3 totals 15 residues. The CDR3 loop is CAWTLGAGTKNEQYF. The CDR3 nucleotides are TGTGCCTGGACATTGGGCGCCGGGACTAAAAACGAGCAGTACTTC.